This T cell receptor beta chain is from a study of T cell responses to AZD1222 COVID-19 vaccine. This clone was seen a handful of times. As yet, its antigen is unknown. Germline V CDR1 and CDR2: SQVTM, ANQGSEA. With 4 bases clipped from V and 3 bases from J, the junction kept 6 bases outside the gene matches. The CDR3 extends over 13 amino acids. The study's findings and limits: Baseline serology detected seropositivity in only six AZD1222 recipients.

Profiling relied on immunoSEQ multiplex PCR, and the TCRdb table lists in-frame clones only, not all of them. In the table there are some 150,000 clones, roughly nine tenths of which are singletons. This TCR was sampled from an adult in good health. Sequenced material: peripheral blood, taken on day 0 of AZD1222 vaccination. The V gene is TRBV29-1, the J gene TRBJ2-7, with 7 bases that match TRBD2. In DNA, the CDR3 is TGCAGCGTTGTTGAGGGACTACTCTACGAGCAGTACTTC. Translation: CSVVEGLLYEQYF.